The T cell receptor (beta chain) under discussion was sequenced for a study of T-cell memory formation after mild COVID-19. This clonotype was seen a few times. In germline, CDR1 is SGHKS, CDR2 YYEKEE (reference sequence). V was clipped by 3 bases and J by 2 bases; unmatched bases: 9. This CDR3 has 18 amino acids. A single record per CDR3 protein comes from TCRdb applying MiXCR to the 5' RACE reads. Of 550,000 to 700,000 distinct CDR3 sequences listed, 15% to 20% are singletons. Sequenced: PBMCs or a T cell subset sorted from them (not recorded which). The chain links TRBV5-5 to TRBJ2-7; 15 nucleotides agree with TRBD2. The sequence derives from an adult woman who had mild COVID-19 (a few samples of this study predate the infection). Cell type and time point are not known. The CDR3 coding sequence is TGTGCCAGCAGCTCCGGGACTAGCGGGAGGCAGGTCGCCTACGAGCAGTACTTC. Its protein product is CASSSGTSGRQVAYEQYF.